The clone carrying this T cell receptor beta chain was found a few times. Its antigen is still unknown. This specimen belongs to a study of cytomegalovirus exposure and HLA in healthy donors. Study-wide points: The productive fraction for most TCR beta V segments was about 87% or about 30% in an earlier analysis. Serostatus for CMV was the only available immune exposure information.

With 2 bases clipped from V and 4 bases from J, the junction kept 4 bases outside the gene matches. CDR1 MNHEY and CDR2 SVGAGI come from the germline V gene. CDR3 length: 15 amino acids. The PCR made use of 60 Vbeta and 13 Jbeta primers. Here immunoSEQ multiplex PCR was the method, and the copy in TCRdb shows in-frame clones only, minus some. Of about 170,000 clones listed, around 79% were seen once; the top ten hold approximately 6%. These donors, healthy bone marrow donors, were studied. The V and J genes are TRBV6-5 and TRBJ1-5; 8 nucleotides agree with TRBD1. The source of this sequence is a man aged 35 to 55 in good health and CMV-seropositive. Sequenced: PBMCs. CDR3 nucleotides: TGTGCCAGCAGTTACGGGACAGGAGGTAATCAGCCCCAGCATTTT. It translates to CASSYGTGGNQPQHF.